The 11 T cell receptor beta chains presented below share a single source sample, sequenced in a study of T-cell memory formation after mild COVID-19. Each CDR3 protein gets one entry after TCRdb re-called the 5' RACE reads with MiXCR. The sample yields roughly 130,000 distinct CDR3 sequences, over 15% seen once. Sequencing was carried out using PBMCs or a T cell subset sorted from them (not recorded which). The receptors were gathered from a man younger than 30 who had mild COVID-19 (a few samples of this study predate the infection). Cell type and time point are not known.

The chain is built from TRBV5-6 and TRBJ2-7, with a possible D match to TRBD1 (6 bases). The CDR3 contains 12 residues. Germline loops: CDR1 SGHDT, CDR2 YYEEEE. The ends were cut back, 4 bases at V and 10 bases at J, with 15 bases in the middle. CDR3 DNA: TGTGCCAGCAGCGTGGTCCCAGGGGTTCAGTACGTC. Its translation: CASSVVPGVQYV.

This clonotype was observed a few times. This chain connects TRBV20-1 to TRBJ1-2; unclear D gene. CDR1 is DFQATT and CDR2 is SNEGSKA in the germline V gene (reference sequence). With 6 bases removed from V and 5 bases from J, the gap between germline ends came to 10 bases. The CDR3 loop spans 11 amino acids. CDR3 sequence reads: CSAVGPYGYTF. The CDR3 coding sequence is TGCAGTGCGGTTGGGCCTTATGGCTACACCTTC.

The table lists this clonotype with a few counts. The rearrangement joins TRBV11-1 to TRBJ2-7; 7 positions agree with TRBD2. The CDR3 runs 16 residues. Germline loops: CDR1 SGHAT, CDR2 FQDESV (reference sequence). Germline trimming cut 2 bases from V and 6 bases from J; bases unmatched to any gene: 13. CDR3 nucleotides: TGTGCCAGCAGCTTAACGGGACCCACGGGACTACGCGAGCAGTACGTC. Protein: CASSLTGPTGLREQYV.

The chain combines TRBV5-4 with TRBJ2-3; D is unresolved. Deletions cut 4 bases from V and 0 bases from J, with 6 bases between. The germline CDR1 and CDR2 sequences are SGHNT and YYREEE (reference sequence). This CDR3 comprises 13 residues. The CDR3 region has the DNA TGTGCCAGCAGCCTTTACAGCACAGATACGCAGTATTTT. Translated: CASSLYSTDTQYF. Supplemented by reference TRBV5-4 and TRBJ2-3, the full variable domain reads ETGVTQSPTHLIKTRGQQVTLRCSSQSGHNTVSWYQQALGQGPQFIFQYYREEENGRGNFPPRFSGLQFPNYSSELNVNALELDDSALYLCASSLYSTDTQYFGPGTRLTVL.

CDR3 loop: CASLSGRTYGYTF. Here the CDR3 DNA reads TGTGCCAGCCTCTCAGGACGCACCTATGGCTACACCTTC. The gene calls are TRBV12-3 or TRBV12-4 and TRBJ1-2, with D unclear. The CDR3 is 13 amino acids. Trimming pared 8 bases from V and 4 bases from J, leaving 14 bases between.

This clonotype showed up many times. The chain combines TRBV12-3 or TRBV12-4 with TRBJ2-7, with unresolved D. The ends were cut back, 2 bases at V and 3 bases at J, with 11 bases in the middle. CDR3 length equals 14 residues. CDR3 region: CASSLLGKGYEQYF. Written as DNA, the CDR3 is TGTGCCAGCAGTTTATTGGGAAAGGGCTACGAGCAGTACTTC.

The J gene is TRBJ2-2, the V gene TRBV20-1; D possibly uses TRBD1 or TRBD2 (7 bases each). The CDR3 runs 15 residues. Trimming left V 1 base short and J 5 bases short, with 14 bases between. Germline loops: CDR1 DFQATT, CDR2 SNEGSKA (reference sequence). The CDR3 sequence: CSARATGRGTGELFF. CDR3 nucleotides: TGCAGTGCTAGAGCGACAGGGAGGGGTACCGGGGAGCTGTTTTTT.

The table lists this clonotype with a few counts. The chain links TRBV5-1 to TRBJ1-1; D is possibly TRBD1 (5 bases). The CDR3 runs 15 residues. Germline V CDR1 and CDR2: SGHRS, YFSETQ. Between the trimmed V and J ends, which lost 3 bases and 3 bases, there was a span of 15 bases. The CDR3 protein is CASSSGPPRDTEAFF. In DNA, the CDR3 is TGCGCCAGCAGCTCGGGACCCCCACGGGACACTGAAGCTTTCTTT.

This clonotype was counted many times. An end of the junction does not agree with germline; a read error may underlie this. The J gene is TRBJ2-3, the V gene TRBV18; possibly TRBD1 for D (6 bases). In germline, CDR1 is KGHSH, CDR2 LQKENI. The CDR3 is 12 residues long. CDR3 in amino acids: CASSWDTNTQYF. The CDR3 nucleotides are TGTGCCAGCTCTTGGGACACAAATACGCAGTATTTT.

This chain joins TRBV20-1 and TRBJ2-7; TRBD2 matches at 7 bases. V trimming: 6 bases; J trimming: 2 bases; junction bases outside the gene matches: 10. Germline V gene lookup returns CDR1 DFQATT and CDR2 SNEGSKA (reference sequence). The CDR3 covers 14 residues. CDR3 DNA: TGCAGTGCCCTCCCCGGGGCGGGGGCCTACGAGCAGTACGTC. Translation gives CSALPGAGAYEQYV.

The genes are TRBV5-1 and TRBJ2-1, with 8 bases aligning to TRBD2. The CDR3 extends over 15 amino acids. The junction had 5 bases not matched to a gene; V was cut back by 5 bases and J by 1 base. Germline values: CDR1 SGHRS, CDR2 YFSETQ. The CDR3 loop reads CASRLAGTSYNEQFF. The CDR3 region has the DNA TGCGCCAGCAGATTAGCGGGGACTTCCTACAATGAGCAGTTCTTC.